One and the same sample provided the 26 T cell receptor beta chains below, sequenced in a study of blood T cell repertoires in COVID-19. The protocol was immunoSEQ multiplex PCR, while the TCRdb copy is restricted to in-frame clones and leaves out a portion. The sample shows around 60,000 clones, 80% to 90% of them seen only once. The sample comprised peripheral blood. The receptor set was obtained from an elderly man with acute or convalescent COVID-19.

The table lists this clone with a few counts. The rearrangement uses TRBV5-1 and TRBJ1-2; 7 positions agree with TRBD1. The V gene end was trimmed by 4 bases and the J gene end by 0 bases; junction bases not matched to a gene: 12. From germline, CDR1 is SGHRS and CDR2 YFSETQ. This CDR3 is built from 17 residues. CDR3 sequence (DNA): TGCGCCAGCAGCACCGGGGACAGCCGGGTAGCTAACTATGGCTACACCTTC. It specifies CASSTGDSRVANYGYTF.

The table lists this clone with a count of one. This chain uses TRBV27 with TRBJ1-6, with no clear D. Trimming shortened V by 5 bases and J by 7 bases, and 12 bases separated the two germline ends. Per the germline V gene, CDR1 is MNHEY and CDR2 is SMNVEV (reference sequence). The CDR3 totals 14 residues. The DNA of the CDR3 is TGTGCCAGCAGTCCCGACATACTCAATTCACCCCTCCACTTT. Protein product: CASSPDILNSPLHF.

The table lists this clone with a count of one. The chain has TRBV6-5 and TRBJ2-1, with a weak D call TRBD2 (7 bases). V was shortened by 8 bases and J by 0 bases, with 14 bases between the two germline ends. This CDR3 is built from 15 residues. CDR1 MNHEY and CDR2 SVGAGI come from the germline V gene. The CDR3 reads CASGTRGVSYNEQFF. The CDR3, as DNA: TGTGCCAGCGGGACACGGGGGGTCTCCTACAATGAGCAGTTCTTC.

V is TRBV11-2 and J is TRBJ1-2; D ambiguous. Germline V gene sequence: CDR1 SGHAT, CDR2 FQNNGV. The CDR3 runs to 15 residues. With 0 bases removed from V and 1 base from J, the gap between germline ends came to 9 bases. The CDR3: CASSLDRLLNYGYTF. The CDR3 DNA reads as TGTGCCAGCAGCTTAGACAGGCTCCTTAACTATGGCTACACCTTC.

This chain connects TRBV14 to TRBJ2-2; D call uncertain. V lost 6 bases to trimming and J lost 7 bases, with 9 bases between them. Germline lookup yields CDR1 SGHDN and CDR2 FVKESK. The CDR3 length is 12 residues. This chain's CDR3 is CASRRSGGELFF. The CDR3 coding sequence is TGTGCCAGCAGAAGGTCGGGCGGGGAGCTGTTTTTT.

This chain connects TRBV3-1 (or the pseudogene TRBV3-2) to TRBJ2-7, with 9 nucleotides matching TRBD1. V gave up 1 base and J gave up 5 bases; unmatched junction bases: 6. Germline CDR1 and CDR2: LGHDT and YNNKEL (reference sequence). CDR3 length equals 15 residues. CDR3 residues: CASSQGGTGTHEQYF. DNA for the CDR3: TGTGCCAGCAGCCAAGGAGGGACAGGGACTCACGAGCAGTACTTC.

This rearrangement joins TRBV7-8 to TRBJ1-4; 9 bases fit TRBD1. CDR1 SGHVS and CDR2 FQNEAQ come from the germline V gene. Trimming took 5 bases from V and 2 from J; bases not matched to a gene: 6. This CDR3 is 16 amino acids long. The CDR3 bases are TGTGCCAGCAGCCCAACAGGGGGCTGGACTAATGAAAAACTGTTTTTT. It encodes CASSPTGGWTNEKLFF.

V usage is TRBV10-1 and J usage is TRBJ2-2, with D perhaps matching TRBD1 (5 bases). Trimming pared 0 bases from V and 4 bases from J, leaving 12 bases between. CDR3 size: 16 residues. Germline CDR1 and CDR2: WNHNN and SYGVQD (reference sequence). CDR3 DNA: TGCGCCAGCAGTGAGTCGAGGTCAGGGATCACCGGGGAGCTGTTTTTT. This gives the protein CASSESRSGITGELFF.

The rearrangement joins TRBV5-8 to TRBJ1-1; perhaps TRBD1 as D (6 bases). There are 14 residues in the CDR3. V was pared by 8 bases and J by 1 base, with 15 bases between. From germline, CDR1 is SGHTS and CDR2 YDEGEE. The DNA for the CDR3 is TGTGCCAGAGCGTCGAGGGGGACGAACACTGAAGCTTTCTTT. This sequence encodes CARASRGTNTEAFF.

This chain connects TRBV27 to TRBJ1-1; possibly TRBD1 for D (6 bases). Between the trimmed V and J ends, which lost 2 bases and 6 bases, there was a span of 16 bases. Looked up from germline, CDR1 is MNHEY and CDR2 is SMNVEV (reference sequence). This CDR3 region has 15 residues. The CDR3 loop is CASSLGRGGSSEAFF. CDR3 nucleotide sequence: TGTGCCAGCAGTTTAGGTCGAGGGGGATCTTCTGAAGCTTTCTTT.

The chain recombines TRBV19 with TRBJ2-2; D not certain. This CDR3 spans 19 amino acids. Trimming took off 6 bases at V and 2 bases at J, with 25 bases between the two ends. Germline V gene data show CDR1 as LNHDA and CDR2 as SQIVND (reference sequence). CDR3 protein: CASSLLVGRIVINTGELFF. The CDR3 region has the DNA TGTGCCAGTAGCTTACTGGTGGGCAGGATCGTGATAAACACCGGGGAGCTGTTTTTT.

Comment on this clone: Because the CDR3's place on the DNA is in doubt, the DNA is left out and the CDR3 is given as listed by TCRdb. The rearrangement joins TRBV12-2 to TRBJ1-5. TRBV12-2 is a pseudogene locus. The CDR3 totals 14 residues, both ends included. This CDR3 is CASRFAGGSQPQHF.

The chain joins TRBV5-1 to TRBJ1-1; tentative D call: TRBD1 (5 bases). The V and J ends lost 4 bases and 1 base respectively, with 8 bases between them. Germline values: CDR1 SGHRS, CDR2 YFSETQ. The CDR3 consists of 13 residues. The CDR3 DNA reads as TGCGCCAGCAGCCCTGGACAGAACACTGAAGCTTTCTTT. Translating gives CASSPGQNTEAFF. Together with reference TRBV5-1 and TRBJ1-1, the CDR3 gives the full variable domain: KAGVTQTPRYLIKTRGQQVTLSCSPISGHRSVSWYQQTPGQGLQFLFEYFSETQRNKGNFPGRFSGRQFSNSRSEMNVSTLELGDSALYLCASSPGQNTEAFFGQGTRLTVV.

The rearrangement uses TRBV2 and TRBJ1-2, with D uncertain. The CDR3 is 12 amino acids. V dropped 7 bases and J dropped 8 bases, with 14 bases sitting between them. CDR1 is SNHLY, CDR2 FYNNEI, per germline. Written as DNA, the CDR3 is TGTGCCAGCAAGCCGACGTCGGAGGGCTACACCTTC. Translating it yields CASKPTSEGYTF.

This rearrangement joins TRBV27 to TRBJ2-1; D is ambiguous. Per the germline V gene, CDR1 is MNHEY and CDR2 is SMNVEV (reference sequence). V shed 5 bases and J shed 4 bases, with 12 bases lying between them. This CDR3 comprises 14 residues. CDR3 bases: TGTGCCAGCAGTCGGCTAGAGGCTTACAATGAGCAGTTCTTC. Its protein product is CASSRLEAYNEQFF.

The chain joins TRBV28 to TRBJ2-7; 9 bases agree with TRBD1. This CDR3 region has 17 residues. CDR1 is MDHEN, CDR2 SYDVKM, per germline. Losses at the gene ends were 0 bases for V and 5 bases for J; bases not matched to a gene: 11. For the CDR3, the DNA is TGTGCCAGCAGTTTATGGGGAAGGGGGACAGGGCTCGACGAGCAGTACTTC. Translating it yields CASSLWGRGTGLDEQYF.

The chain joins TRBV10-3 to TRBJ2-3; 12 bases are shared with TRBD2. Germline CDR1 and CDR2: ENHRY and SYGVKD. The V gene end was trimmed by 7 bases and the J gene end by 0 bases; junction bases not matched to a gene: 14. This CDR3 has 19 amino acids. The chain's CDR3 is CAINRGLAGHHGSTDTQYF. Here the CDR3 DNA reads TGTGCCATCAACCGGGGACTAGCGGGCCATCACGGGAGCACAGATACGCAGTATTTT.

The J gene is TRBJ1-2, the V gene TRBV12-3 or TRBV12-4; 9 nucleotides match TRBD1. The CDR3 sequence is 13 residues long. V was pared by 4 bases and J by 8 bases, with 5 bases of the junction left unmatched. The CDR3 DNA reads as TGTGCCAGCAGTTGGACAGGGGCTGACGGCTACACCTTC. This codes for CASSWTGADGYTF.

The V call is TRBV9, the J call TRBJ1-2; the match to TRBD1 covers 8 bases. This CDR3 has 12 residues. Looked up from germline, CDR1 is SGDLS and CDR2 is YYNGEE. Trimming at V came to 4 bases and at J to 5 bases, leaving 1 base not matched to a gene. The CDR3 DNA reads TGTGCCAGCAGCCGGACAGGGTATGGCTACACCTTC. It is translated as CASSRTGYGYTF. Together with reference TRBV9 and TRBJ1-2, the CDR3 gives the full variable domain: DSGVTQTPKHLITATGQRVTLRCSPRSGDLSVYWYQQSLDQGLQFLIQYYNGEERAKGNILERFSAQQFPDLHSELNLSSLELGDSALYFCASSRTGYGYTFGSGTRLTVV.

The CDR3 sequence: CASSYKDSSPLHF. The DNA for the CDR3 is TGTGCCAGCAGTTACAAGGACAGTTCACCCCTCCACTTT. The V gene is TRBV6-6, the J gene TRBJ1-6, with D possibly TRBD1 on 6 matching bases. V was cut by 2 bases and J by 9 bases, with 8 bases left in between. This CDR3 is built from 13 residues. Germline V CDR1 and CDR2: MNHNY, SVGAGI (reference sequence).

The CDR3 spells CASSLRRLDRGYNEQFF. DNA for the CDR3: TGTGCCAGCAGCCTTCGGCGGTTGGACAGGGGATACAATGAGCAGTTCTTC. The rearrangement uses TRBV3-1 (or the pseudogene TRBV3-2) and TRBJ2-1; 9 bases fit TRBD1. After removal of 4 bases from V and 4 bases from J, the junction contained 11 bases not matched to a gene. The CDR3 loop spans 17 amino acids. Germline-derived CDR1 and CDR2 are LGHDT and YNNKEL (reference sequence).

The chain is built from TRBV11-2 and TRBJ1-3; maybe TRBD1 (6 bases). Germline V gene sequence: CDR1 SGHAT, CDR2 FQNNGV. The CDR3 covers 13 residues. Trimming removed 5 bases at V and 4 bases at J, with 9 bases between. The CDR3 sequence: CASSMQGGNTIYF. In DNA, the CDR3 is TGTGCCAGCAGCATGCAGGGGGGAAACACCATATATTTT. Using reference TRBV11-2 and TRBJ1-3 for the parts outside the CDR3, the full variable domain is EAGVAQSPRYKIIEKRQSVAFWCNPISGHATLYWYQQILGQGPKLLIQFQNNGVVDDSQLPKDRFSAERLKGVDSTLKIQPAKLEDSAVYLCASSMQGGNTIYFGEGSWLTVV.

DNA of the CDR3: TGTGCCAGCAGCCCAGGACGGGGTTGGAACACTGAAGCTTTCTTT. As protein: CASSPGRGWNTEAFF. The V call is TRBV13, the J call TRBJ1-1; D not resolved. Deletions cut 5 bases from V and 1 base from J, with 14 bases between. This CDR3 comprises 15 residues. Germline loops: CDR1 PRHDT, CDR2 FYEKMQ (reference sequence). Filled out from reference TRBV13 and TRBJ1-1, the complete variable domain reads AAGVIQSPRHLIKEKRETATLKCYPIPRHDTVYWYQQGPGQDPQFLISFYEKMQSDKGSIPDRFSAQQFSDYHSELNMSSLELGDSALYFCASSPGRGWNTEAFFGQGTRLTVV.

V usage is TRBV4-1 and J usage is TRBJ1-4; 10 bases are shared with TRBD1. Germline assignment: CDR1 MGHRA and CDR2 YSYEKL. Trimming cost V 5 bases and J 4 bases; bases outside gene matches: 7. The CDR3 totals 16 residues. The CDR3 reads CASSLSTGGVNEKLFF. CDR3 nucleotides: TGCGCCAGCAGCTTATCGACAGGGGGCGTTAATGAAAAACTGTTTTTT.

The chain couples TRBV7-2 to TRBJ2-3; TRBD2 is a possible D gene (6 bases). V gave up 8 bases and J gave up 1 base, with 16 bases separating them. The V gene's germline CDR1 is SGHTA and CDR2 FQGNSA. The CDR3 runs to 15 residues. CDR3 sequence: CASGILGGGTDTQYF. The CDR3 region has the DNA TGTGCCAGCGGCATCCTAGGCGGGGGCACAGATACGCAGTATTTT.

The genes are TRBV11-3 and TRBJ2-7; no firm D call. Germline V CDR1 and CDR2: SGHNT, YENEEA. The CDR3 is made up of 12 amino acids. V was pared by 3 bases and J by 3 bases, with 6 bases between. The DNA of the CDR3 is TGTGCCAGCAGCTTCCCTAACTACGAGCAGTACTTC. Translated, it gives CASSFPNYEQYF. The full variable domain, rest sourced from reference TRBV11-3 and TRBJ2-7, is EAGVVQSPRYKIIEKKQPVAFWCNPISGHNTLYWYLQNLGQGPELLIRYENEEAVDDSQLPKDRFSAERLKGVDSTLKIQPAELGDSAVYLCASSFPNYEQYFGPGTRLTVT.